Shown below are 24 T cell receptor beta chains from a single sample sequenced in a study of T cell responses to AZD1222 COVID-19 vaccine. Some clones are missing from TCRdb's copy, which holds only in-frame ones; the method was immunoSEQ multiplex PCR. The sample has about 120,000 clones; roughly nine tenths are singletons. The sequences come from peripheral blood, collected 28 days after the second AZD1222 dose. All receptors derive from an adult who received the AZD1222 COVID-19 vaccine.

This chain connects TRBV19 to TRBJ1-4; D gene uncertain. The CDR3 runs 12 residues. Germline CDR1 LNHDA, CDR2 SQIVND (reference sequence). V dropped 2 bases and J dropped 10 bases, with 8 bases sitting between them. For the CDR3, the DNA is TGTGCCAGTAGTATATCGGGCGGAAAACTGTTTTTT. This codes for CASSISGGKLFF. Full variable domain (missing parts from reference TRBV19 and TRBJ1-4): DGGITQSPKYLFRKEGQNVTLSCEQNLNHDAMYWYRQDPGQGLRLIYYSQIVNDFQKGDIAEGYSVSREKKESFPLTVTSAQKNPTAFYLCASSISGGKLFFGSGTQLSVL.

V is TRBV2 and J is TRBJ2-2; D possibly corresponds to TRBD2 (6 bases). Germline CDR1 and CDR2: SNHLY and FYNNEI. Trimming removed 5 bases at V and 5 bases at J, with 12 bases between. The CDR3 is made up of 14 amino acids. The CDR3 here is CASSIGGGTGELFF. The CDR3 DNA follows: TGTGCCAGCAGTATCGGGGGTGGGACCGGGGAGCTGTTTTTT.

CDR3 sequence (DNA): TGTGCCAGCAGCCCCAGGGCTAGCGGGGGGCCCCGAATCACCGGGGAGCTGTTTTTT. Protein product: CASSPRASGGPRITGELFF. This chain uses TRBV11-2 with TRBJ2-2; 11 bases are shared with TRBD2. CDR3 length equals 19 residues. CDR1 and CDR2 (germline): SGHAT, FQNNGV. The trim removed 5 bases at V and 4 bases at J, leaving 15 bases unmatched. The whole variable domain, remainder taken from reference TRBV11-2 and TRBJ2-2, is EAGVAQSPRYKIIEKRQSVAFWCNPISGHATLYWYQQILGQGPKLLIQFQNNGVVDDSQLPKDRFSAERLKGVDSTLKIQPAKLEDSAVYLCASSPRASGGPRITGELFFGEGSRLTVL.

CDR3 in DNA: TGTGCCAGCCAACCACAGCGGGGGGGCGTGACCCAGTACTTC. It encodes CASQPQRGGVTQYF. The chain uses TRBV7-2 and TRBJ2-5; 10 nucleotides match TRBD2. This CDR3 comprises 14 residues. J was trimmed by 7 bases and V by 8 bases; bases with no gene match: 10. CDR1 is SGHTA, CDR2 FQGNSA, per germline.

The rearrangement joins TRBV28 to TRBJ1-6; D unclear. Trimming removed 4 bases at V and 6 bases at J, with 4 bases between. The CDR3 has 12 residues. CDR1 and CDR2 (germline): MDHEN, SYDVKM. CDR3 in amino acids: CASSYGNSPLHF. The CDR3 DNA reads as TGTGCCAGCAGTTACGGTAATTCACCCCTCCACTTT.

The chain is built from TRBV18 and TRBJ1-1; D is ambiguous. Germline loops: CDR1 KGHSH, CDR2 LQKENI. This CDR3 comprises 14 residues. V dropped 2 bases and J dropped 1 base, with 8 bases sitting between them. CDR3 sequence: CASSPTRGNTEAFF. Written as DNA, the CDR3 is TGTGCCAGCTCACCAACCCGGGGGAACACTGAAGCTTTCTTT.

Here the CDR3 DNA reads TGTGCCAGTAGACCCCAGGGTCAGGCGAACACTGAAGCTTTCTTT. Protein product: CASRPQGQANTEAFF. This chain uses TRBV19 with TRBJ1-1, with a weak D call TRBD1 (5 bases). With 6 bases removed from V and 1 base from J, the gap between germline ends came to 15 bases. The CDR3 is 15 amino acids. Per germline, CDR1 LNHDA and CDR2 SQIVND (reference sequence).

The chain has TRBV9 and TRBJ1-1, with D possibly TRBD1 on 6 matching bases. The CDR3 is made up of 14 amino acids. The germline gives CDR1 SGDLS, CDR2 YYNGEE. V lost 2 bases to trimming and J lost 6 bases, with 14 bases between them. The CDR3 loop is CASSVRQDRAEAFF. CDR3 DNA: TGTGCCAGCAGCGTCAGACAGGACCGGGCTGAAGCTTTCTTT. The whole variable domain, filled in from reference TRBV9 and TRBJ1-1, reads DSGVTQTPKHLITATGQRVTLRCSPRSGDLSVYWYQQSLDQGLQFLIQYYNGEERAKGNILERFSAQQFPDLHSELNLSSLELGDSALYFCASSVRQDRAEAFFGQGTRLTVV.

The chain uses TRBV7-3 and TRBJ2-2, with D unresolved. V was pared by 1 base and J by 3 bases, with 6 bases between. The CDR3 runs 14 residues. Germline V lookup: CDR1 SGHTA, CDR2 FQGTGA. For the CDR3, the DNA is TGTGCCAGCAGCTTAATCTTCGACACCGGGGAGCTGTTTTTT. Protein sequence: CASSLIFDTGELFF.

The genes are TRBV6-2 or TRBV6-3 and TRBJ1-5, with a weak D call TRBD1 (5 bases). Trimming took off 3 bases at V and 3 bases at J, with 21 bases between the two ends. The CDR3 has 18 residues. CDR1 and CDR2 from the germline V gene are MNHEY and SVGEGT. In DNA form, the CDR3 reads TGTGCCAGCAGTTATTTAGGGGTCCTCTCCAAGAACAATCAGCCCCAGCATTTT. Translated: CASSYLGVLSKNNQPQHF.

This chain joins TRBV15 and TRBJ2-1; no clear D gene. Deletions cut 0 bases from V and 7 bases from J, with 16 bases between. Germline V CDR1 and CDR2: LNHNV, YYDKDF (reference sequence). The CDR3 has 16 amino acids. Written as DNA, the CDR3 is TGTGCCACCAGCAGAGACCTCTACGCGGTAAGGAATGAGCAGTTCTTC. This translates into CATSRDLYAVRNEQFF.

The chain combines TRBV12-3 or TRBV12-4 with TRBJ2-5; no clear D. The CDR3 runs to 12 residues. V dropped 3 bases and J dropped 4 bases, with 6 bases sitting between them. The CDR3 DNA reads TGTGCCAGCAGTTTTGAGGCAGAGACCCAGTACTTC. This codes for CASSFEAETQYF.

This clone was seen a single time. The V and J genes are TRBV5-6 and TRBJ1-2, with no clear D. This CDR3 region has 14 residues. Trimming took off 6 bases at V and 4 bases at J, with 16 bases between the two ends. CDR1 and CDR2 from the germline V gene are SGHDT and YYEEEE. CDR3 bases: TGTGCCAGCACCCCTGCGGTCCGGGCCTATGGCTACACCTTC. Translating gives CASTPAVRAYGYTF.

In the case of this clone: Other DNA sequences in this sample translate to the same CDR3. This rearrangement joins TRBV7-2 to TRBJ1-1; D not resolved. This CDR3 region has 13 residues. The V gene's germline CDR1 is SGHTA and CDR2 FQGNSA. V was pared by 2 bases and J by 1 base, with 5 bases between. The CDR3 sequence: CASSLTENTEAFF. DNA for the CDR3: TGTGCCAGCAGCTTAACAGAGAACACTGAAGCTTTCTTT.

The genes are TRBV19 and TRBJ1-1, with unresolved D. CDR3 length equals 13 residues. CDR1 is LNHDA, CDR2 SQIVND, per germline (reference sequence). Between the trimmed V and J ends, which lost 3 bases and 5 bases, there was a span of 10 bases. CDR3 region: CASSIQVGTEAFF. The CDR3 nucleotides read TGTGCCAGTAGTATCCAGGTCGGGACTGAAGCTTTCTTT.

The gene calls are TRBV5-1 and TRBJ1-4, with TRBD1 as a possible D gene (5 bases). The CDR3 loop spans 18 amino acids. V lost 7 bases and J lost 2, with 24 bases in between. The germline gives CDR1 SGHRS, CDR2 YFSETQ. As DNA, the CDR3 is TGCGCCAGCGCAAAGGACGGAGCAGGGTCTTTGACTAATGAAAAACTGTTTTTT. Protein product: CASAKDGAGSLTNEKLFF.

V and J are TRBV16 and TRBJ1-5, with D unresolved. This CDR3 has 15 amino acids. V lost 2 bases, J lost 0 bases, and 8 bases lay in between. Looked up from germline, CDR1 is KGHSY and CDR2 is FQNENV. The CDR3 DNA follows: TGTGCCAGCAGCCAAGAGATGTATAGCAATCAGCCCCAGCATTTT. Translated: CASSQEMYSNQPQHF.

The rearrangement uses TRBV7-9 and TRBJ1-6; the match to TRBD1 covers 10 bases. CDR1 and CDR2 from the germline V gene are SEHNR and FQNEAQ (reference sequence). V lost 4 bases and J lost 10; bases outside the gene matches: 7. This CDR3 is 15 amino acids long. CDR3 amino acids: CASSSQGQGRSPLHF. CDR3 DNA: TGTGCCAGCAGCTCCCAGGGACAGGGGAGGTCACCCCTCCACTTT. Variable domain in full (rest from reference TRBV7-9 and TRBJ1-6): DTGVSQNPRHKITKRGQNVTFRCDPISEHNRLYWYRQTLGQGPEFLTYFQNEAQLEKSRLLSDRFSAERPKGSFSTLEIQRTEQGDSAMYLCASSSQGQGRSPLHFGNGTRLTVT.

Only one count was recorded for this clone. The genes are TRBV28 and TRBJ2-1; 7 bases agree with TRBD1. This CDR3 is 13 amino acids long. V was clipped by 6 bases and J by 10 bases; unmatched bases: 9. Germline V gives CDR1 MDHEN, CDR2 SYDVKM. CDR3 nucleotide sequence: TGTGCCAGCAGCCCGGGGACAGTGAGCGAGCAGTTCTTC. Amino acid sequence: CASSPGTVSEQFF.

CDR3 sequence (DNA): TGTGCCAGCAGCCCACCCGGGACCTACGAGCAGTACTTC. Its translation: CASSPPGTYEQYF. The V and J genes are TRBV7-9 and TRBJ2-7, with D perhaps TRBD2 (5 bases). V lost 5 bases to trimming and J lost 2 bases, with 10 bases between them. Germline V gene data show CDR1 as SEHNR and CDR2 as FQNEAQ (reference sequence). CDR3 length: 13 residues.

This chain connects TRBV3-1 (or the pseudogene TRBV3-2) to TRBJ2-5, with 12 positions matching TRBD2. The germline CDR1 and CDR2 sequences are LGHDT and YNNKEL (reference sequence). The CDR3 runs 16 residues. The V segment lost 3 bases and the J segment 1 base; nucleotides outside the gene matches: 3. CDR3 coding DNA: TGTGCCAGCAGCCATGGACTAGCGGGGACCCAAGAGACCCAGTACTTC. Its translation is CASSHGLAGTQETQYF.

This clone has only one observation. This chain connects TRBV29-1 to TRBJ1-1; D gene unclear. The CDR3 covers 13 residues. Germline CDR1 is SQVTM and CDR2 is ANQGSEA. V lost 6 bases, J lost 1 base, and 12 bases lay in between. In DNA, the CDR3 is TGCAGCGTGAGGAGGGCGCAGAACACTGAAGCTTTCTTT. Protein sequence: CSVRRAQNTEAFF.

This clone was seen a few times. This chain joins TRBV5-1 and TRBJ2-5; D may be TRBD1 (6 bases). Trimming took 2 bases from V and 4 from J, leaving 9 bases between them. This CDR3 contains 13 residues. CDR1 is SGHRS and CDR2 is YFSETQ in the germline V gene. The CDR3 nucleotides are TGCGCCAGCAGCTTCCTGGACAGAGAGACCCAGTACTTC. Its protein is CASSFLDRETQYF.

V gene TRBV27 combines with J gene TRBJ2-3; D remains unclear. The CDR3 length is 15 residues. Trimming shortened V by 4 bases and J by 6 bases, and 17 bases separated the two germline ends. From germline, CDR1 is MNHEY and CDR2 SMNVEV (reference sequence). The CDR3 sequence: CASSSWSRTADTQYF. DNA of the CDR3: TGTGCCAGCAGTTCCTGGTCCCGAACGGCGGATACGCAGTATTTT.